This passage covers 10 T cell receptor beta chains from one sample sequenced in a study of OX40 agonist ivuxolimab in advanced cancers. Libraries were constructed by the immunoSEQ multiplex PCR assay. The clones in this table, taken by TCRdb from immuneACCESS, are in-frame only. Not every clone is retained; where verified, under half of the shortfall comes from an unresolved V gene, and the cause of the rest is unknown. This sample has about 92,000 clones in its table, and more than 80% of those were observed once. Clones ranked in the top ten supply roughly 5.2% of the sample. The material was CD4+ or CD8+ T cells sorted from blood, obtained in a trial of the OX40 agonist ivuxolimab. The receptors come from an adult with an advanced solid tumor such as melanoma, head and neck, liver or kidney cancer.

The J gene is TRBJ2-4, the V gene TRBV6-6; D perhaps matches TRBD1 (6 bases). V shed 5 bases and J shed 3 bases, with 14 bases lying between them. Germline-derived CDR1 and CDR2 are MNHNY and SVGAGI (reference sequence). CDR3 length equals 15 residues. The CDR3 loop is CASSDRDTIKNIQYF. The CDR3 nucleotides read TGTGCCAGCAGTGACCGGGACACTATCAAAAACATTCAGTACTTC.

J is TRBJ2-7 and V is TRBV2; the match to TRBD1 covers 10 bases. This CDR3 has 14 amino acids. Trimming cost V 6 bases and J 0 bases; bases outside gene matches: 2. CDR1 is SNHLY, CDR2 FYNNEI, per germline. The CDR3 DNA sequence: TGTGCCAGCAGGAGGGACAGGGGCTCCTACGAGCAGTACTTC. This gives the protein CASRRDRGSYEQYF.

The chain is built from TRBV2 and TRBJ1-2; 9 bases agree with TRBD1. The CDR3 has 14 amino acids. V gave up 5 bases and J gave up 4 bases; unmatched junction bases: 5. Germline assignment: CDR1 SNHLY and CDR2 FYNNEI. Written as DNA, the CDR3 is TGTGCCAGCAGTCGGGGACAGGGACCCTATGGCTACACCTTC. Residues: CASSRGQGPYGYTF.

The CDR3 region is CASSQGLAGGTDTQYF. CDR3 nucleotides: TGTGCCAGCAGCCAAGGACTAGCGGGGGGCACAGATACGCAGTATTTT. This sequence joins TRBV7-7 and TRBJ2-3; 13 bases map to TRBD2. The V segment lost 5 bases and the J segment 1 base; nucleotides outside the gene matches: 3. CDR1 SSHAT and CDR2 FNYEAQ come from the germline V gene (reference sequence). The CDR3 is made up of 16 amino acids.

This chain connects TRBV15 to TRBJ2-1, with a possible D match to TRBD2 (6 bases). Trimming shortened V by 8 bases and J by 4 bases, and 18 bases separated the two germline ends. CDR1 LNHNV and CDR2 YYDKDF come from the germline V gene (reference sequence). This CDR3 spans 15 amino acids. CDR3 region: CATAPRGGSYNEQFF. The CDR3 DNA reads as TGTGCCACCGCCCCCCGGGGAGGCAGTTACAATGAGCAGTTCTTC.

This clone was seen a handful of times. V gene TRBV19 combines with J gene TRBJ2-2; 7 nucleotides match TRBD1. Germline CDR1 reads LNHDA; CDR2 reads SQIVND (reference sequence). V trimming: 6 bases; J trimming: 0 bases; junction bases outside the gene matches: 4. The CDR3 runs to 15 residues. The CDR3 reads CASRRDSANTGELFF. The CDR3 DNA reads TGTGCCAGTAGGAGGGACAGCGCGAACACCGGGGAGCTGTTTTTT.

The chain carries TRBV11-1 and TRBJ2-3, with D possibly TRBD1 on 5 matching bases. V gave up 7 bases and J gave up 0 bases, with 8 bases separating them. This CDR3 is 13 amino acids long. Germline assignment: CDR1 SGHAT and CDR2 FQDESV (reference sequence). CDR3 loop: CASTTGSTDTQYF. The CDR3 bases are TGTGCCAGCACAACAGGCAGCACAGATACGCAGTATTTT.

J is TRBJ1-5 and V is TRBV2, with TRBD1 as a possible D gene (5 bases). The CDR3 length is 14 residues. CDR1 and CDR2 from the germline V gene are SNHLY and FYNNEI. V gave up 5 bases and J gave up 3 bases, with 11 bases separating them. CDR3 sequence reads: CASSTQGFNQPQHF. CDR3 DNA sequence: TGTGCCAGCAGTACCCAGGGTTTCAATCAGCCCCAGCATTTT.

The J gene is TRBJ2-4, the V gene TRBV5-6; 7 bases fit TRBD2. V dropped 1 base and J dropped 8; count of bases not matched to a gene: 6. There are 14 residues in the CDR3. Germline V gene lookup returns CDR1 SGHDT and CDR2 YYEEEE. The CDR3 bases are TGTGCCAGCAGCTTGAGCGGGGCCGTTTACATTCAGTACTTC. This sequence encodes CASSLSGAVYIQYF. Full variable domain (remainder filled in from reference TRBV5-6 and TRBJ2-4): DAGVTQSPTHLIKTRGQQVTLRCSPKSGHDTVSWYQQALGQGPQFIFQYYEEEERQRGNFPDRFSGHQFPNYSSELNVNALLLGDSALYLCASSLSGAVYIQYFGAGTRLSVL.

This chain joins TRBV7-8 and TRBJ1-1, with a tentative D call TRBD1 (6 bases). Per the germline V gene, CDR1 is SGHVS and CDR2 is FQNEAQ. V was shortened by 7 bases and J by 4 bases, with 16 bases between the two germline ends. This CDR3 has 14 residues. For the CDR3, the DNA is TGTGCCAGCAACCCCTTAGGGGGTGCCACTGAAGCTTTCTTT. Its translation: CASNPLGGATEAFF. Supplemented by reference TRBV7-8 and TRBJ1-1, the full variable domain reads GAGVSQSPRYKVAKRGQDVALRCDPISGHVSLFWYQQALGQGPEFLTYFQNEAQLDKSGLPSDRFFAERPEGSVSTLKIQRTQQEDSAVYLCASNPLGGATEAFFGQGTRLTVV.